This TCR beta chain comes out of a study of regulatory T cells in long-lasting Graves disease. Time point here: newly diagnosed GD, antithyroid drugs for less than 3 months. RNA from PBMCs was the source of the TCR library. Construction of TCR beta libraries relied on iRepertoire HTBI primers and on Arm-PCR targeting CDR3 regions. TCRdb re-called the multiplex PCR reads through MiXCR, storing one row per CDR3 protein. The table has approximately 400,000 distinct CDR3 sequences, about 15% seen once. Germline loops: CDR1 MNHEY, CDR2 SVGAGI. V dropped 2 bases and J dropped 6 bases, with 13 bases sitting between them. The CDR3 is 14 amino acids. The sample also formed part of further work on T cells in Graves' hyperthyroidism and ophthalmopathy. In that study: Before onset, by a median of about six months, the model predicted ophthalmopathy.

The rearrangement joins TRBV6-5 to TRBJ1-1; tentative D call: TRBD1 (5 bases). This clonotype originated in a woman aged 30 to 39 with Graves disease. This material consisted of peripheral blood mononuclear cells (PBMCs), taken at new diagnosis, from a patient treated with antithyroid drugs. CDR3 in DNA: TGTGCCAGCAGTTACGCCAGGGCCGGCGCTGAAGCTTTCTTT. Translation gives CASSYARAGAEAFF.